The present T cell receptor beta chain was sequenced within a study of T cell changes during pregnancy in multiple sclerosis. The trim removed 3 bases at V and 8 bases at J, leaving 12 bases unmatched. From germline, CDR1 is LNHDA and CDR2 SQIVND (reference sequence). The CDR3 runs 15 residues. Sequenced by immunoSEQ multiplex PCR; TCRdb stores in-frame clones only, minus some. The data show about 80,000 clones, about 91% seen once. This clone showed up just once. The rearrangement joins TRBV19 to TRBJ1-2; 7 bases are shared with TRBD1. The sequenced sample was peripheral blood, obtained before pregnancy. The TCR was taken from a female donor with multiple sclerosis, enrolled in a pregnancy study. The CDR3, as DNA: TGTGCCAGTAGTATGATTGCTGAGGGGGCGAACGGCTACACCTTC. Protein: CASSMIAEGANGYTF.